Listed below are T cell receptor beta chains from one sample, sequenced in a study of neurological immune-mediated disorders. MiXCR was run by TCRdb on the 5' RACE reads, yielding one entry per CDR3 protein. The sample consists of 35,000 to 45,000 distinct CDR3 sequences, 3% to 3.5% of them appearing once. The sample consisted of PBMCs. These receptors originate from an older woman with multiple sclerosis. The CDR3 runs from the conserved cysteine through the conserved F or W. A D gene is named only where the DNA matches it firmly. The size entry gives how often the clone was seen (once, few, many) or a class if it is expanded.

d_gene	j_gene	v_gene	abundance	CDR3nt	CDR3aa
NA	TRBJ2-7	TRBV14	many	TGTGCCAGCAGCCAAGATCTTAGTCCAGGGTATTCCTACGAGCAGTACTTC	CASSQDLSPGYSYEQYF
NA	TRBJ2-3	TRBV6-6	few	TGTGCCAGCAGTTACCAAGGGTCAGATACGCAGTATTTT	CASSYQGSDTQYF
NA	TRBJ1-3	TRBV3-1	many	TGTGCCAGCAGAGAACAGGGCGTTGGAAACACCATATATTTT	CASREQGVGNTIYF
NA	TRBJ2-5	TRBV7-2	many	TGTGCCAGCAGCCGCGGGGACAGTCGAAGGGGGACCCAGTACTTC	CASSRGDSRRGTQYF
TRBD2	TRBJ2-1	TRBV12-3/TRBV12-4	many	TGTGCCAGCAGTTTAGCGAGTAGCGGGGGGGCCCGTGAGCAGTTCTTC	CASSLASSGGAREQFF
NA	TRBJ1-2	TRBV12-3/TRBV12-4	many	TGTGCCAGCAGTTTAGCGGTACTCAGATATGGCTACACCTTC	CASSLAVLRYGYTF
NA	TRBJ2-2	TRBV29-1	many	TGCAGCGTTGATCGGGGGTTCACCGGGGAGCTGTTTTTT	CSVDRGFTGELFF
NA	TRBJ2-1	TRBV5-1	many	TGCGCCAGCAGCGCGGAGAGCTCCTACAATGAGCAGTTCTTC	CASSAESSYNEQFF
NA	TRBJ1-1	TRBV15	many	TGTGCCACCAGCGTAGCGACTGAGAGGGCTTTCTTT	CATSVATERAFF
TRBD1	TRBJ2-7	TRBV27	many	TGTGCCAGTCTAGGGGGCACATCTCACGAGCAGTACTTC	CASLGGTSHEQYF
NA	TRBJ2-2	TRBV20-1	many	TGCAGTGCTAGAGCCCGGGACTTACCGAACACCGGGGAGCTGTTTTTT	CSARARDLPNTGELFF
TRBD1	TRBJ2-2	TRBV20-1	many	TGCAGTGCTAAGGGACAGGGGAACACCGGGGAGCTGTTTTTT	CSAKGQGNTGELFF
TRBD1	TRBJ2-7	TRBV5-6	many	TGTGCCAGCAGCTTGGTTCAGGGGGTTTCGTACGAGCAGTACTTC	CASSLVQGVSYEQYF
TRBD1	TRBJ1-5	TRBV19	many	TGTGCCAGCACCCGATTCGGGACAGGGGGCACGCGTAGCAATCAGCCCCAGCATTTT	CASTRFGTGGTRSNQPQHF
TRBD1	TRBJ2-7	TRBV5-1	many	TGCGCCAGCAGCCCTCGGACAGGACTCGCGGAGCAGTACTTC	CASSPRTGLAEQYF
TRBD2	TRBJ2-1	TRBV5-5	many	TGTGCCAGCAGCGCGACTAGCTTGGGTGAGCAGTTCTTC	CASSATSLGEQFF
NA	TRBJ1-5	TRBV7-6	many	TGTGCCAGCAGCTTAGGTGGAGGATTTAGCAATCAGCCCCAGCATTTT	CASSLGGGFSNQPQHF
TRBD1	TRBJ2-7	TRBV3-1	medium-sized	TGTGCCAGCAGCCCAGGGTTCGGGACAGATTACGAGCAGTACTTC	CASSPGFGTDYEQYF
NA	TRBJ1-2	TRBV20-1	many	TGCAGTGCTAGAGATCATGGGGGGAACGGGGGGAGAACGCGTGGCTACACCTTC	CSARDHGGNGGRTRGYTF
NA	TRBJ1-2	TRBV5-1	many	TGCGCCAGCAGCTTGGCTAGGACTTCAGGTGGCTACACCTTC	CASSLARTSGGYTF
TRBD2	TRBJ2-7	TRBV28	many	TGTGCCAGCAGAAGCGGGGGGCCCGTCGAGCAGTACTTC	CASRSGGPVEQYF
NA	TRBJ2-7	TRBV29-1	many	TGCAGCGTTGGCGAGGGGGGCTTATCCTACGAGCAGTACTTC	CSVGEGGLSYEQYF
NA	TRBJ2-5	TRBV12-3/TRBV12-4	many	TGTGCCAGCAGTTTACGGGACGGTGGTCAAGAGACCCAGTACTTC	CASSLRDGGQETQYF
NA	TRBJ2-7	TRBV5-1	many	TGCGCCAGCAGCTTTGACAGCCGAAGCTCCTACGAGCAGTACTTC	CASSFDSRSSYEQYF
TRBD1	TRBJ2-5	TRBV20-1	many	TGCAGTGCTAGGAGGGGGCTGGTGGAGACCCAGTACTTC	CSARRGLVETQYF
NA	TRBJ2-7	TRBV5-4	medium-sized	TGTGCCAGCAGCTTTGTCGGCACGTACTACGAGCAGTACTTC	CASSFVGTYYEQYF
NA	TRBJ2-1	TRBV20-1	many	TGCAGTTCTGTACGGGGGGCGATCTACAATGAGCAGTTCTTC	CSSVRGAIYNEQFF